A selection of T cell receptor beta chains follows, all from one sample in a study of graft-versus-host responses after intestinal transplantation. Generated by immunoSEQ multiplex PCR, the TCRdb table keeps only in-frame clones and is missing some. Among 90,000 to 150,000 clones listed, over 80% were seen once. These receptors' targets are unknown. Specimen: unstimulated CD4+ T cells sorted from spleen or lymph node cells, collected before intestinal transplant. These receptors originate from a human donor who received an intestinal transplant. Each CDR3 is given with its conserved first and last residue. A D gene is named only where the DNA matches it firmly. Not all rows give a size; the values are once, few, many and, for expanded clones, a class.

clone_size j_call d_call v_call cdr3_aa cdr3_nt
few TRBJ2-7 NA TRBV21-1 CASSRIRGPYEQYF TGTGCCAGCAGCAGGATAAGGGGACCTTACGAGCAGTACTTC
NA TRBJ2-7 TRBD2 TRBV7-9 CASSPGLAGAHEQYF TGTGCCAGCAGTCCGGGACTAGCGGGGGCCCACGAGCAGTACTTC
NA TRBJ2-5 TRBD2 TRBV5-1 CASSWGTSGTQETQYF TGCGCCAGCAGCTGGGGGACTAGCGGGACCCAAGAGACCCAGTACTTC
once TRBJ1-5 NA TRBV15 CATSPGNQPQHF TGTGCCACCAGCCCGGGCAATCAGCCCCAGCATTTT
once TRBJ2-1 TRBD2 TRBV7-3 CASRQAGGPVNEQFF TGTGCCAGCAGACAAGCGGGAGGGCCGGTCAATGAGCAGTTCTTC
NA TRBJ2-7 TRBD1 TRBV28 CASSPTGTGSSYEQYF TGTGCCAGCAGTCCCACCGGGACAGGGAGCTCCTACGAGCAGTACTTC
NA TRBJ1-1 NA TRBV6-5 CASRGPGRITEAFF TGTGCCAGCAGGGGACCGGGACGGATCACTGAAGCTTTCTTT
NA TRBJ2-7 NA TRBV6-5 CASTWRGGVAYEQYF TGTGCCAGCACATGGAGGGGCGGGGTGGCCTACGAGCAGTACTTC
NA TRBJ2-7 NA TRBV5-1 CASGRDTGSYEQYF TGCGCCAGCGGAAGGGACACTGGCTCCTACGAGCAGTACTTC
once TRBJ2-5 TRBD2 TRBV19 CASSMGLAGSVETQYF TGTGCCAGTAGTATGGGACTAGCGGGAAGTGTGGAGACCCAGTACTTC
NA TRBJ1-5 TRBD1 TRBV6-5 CASARDRGPDQPQHF TGTGCCAGCGCTAGGGACAGGGGGCCGGATCAGCCCCAGCATTTT
NA TRBJ2-1 TRBD1 TRBV7-8 CASSQTGQGISYNEQFF TGTGCCAGCAGCCAGACAGGACAGGGCATTTCCTACAATGAGCAGTTCTTC
NA TRBJ2-2 NA TRBV4-1 CASSQGAPRTTNTGELFF TGCGCCAGCAGCCAAGGGGCTCCCCGGACAACGAACACCGGGGAGCTGTTTTTT
NA TRBJ1-4 TRBD1 TRBV7-2 CASSTRTGANEKLFF TGTGCCAGCAGCACCCGGACAGGGGCTAATGAAAAACTGTTTTTT
NA TRBJ2-2 TRBD1 TRBV27 CASSLYGTGTVGELFF TGTGCCAGCAGTTTATATGGGACAGGGACGGTCGGGGAGCTGTTTTTT